Listed here is a single TCR beta chain. The antigen is undetermined. This sample was taken from a study of T cells in Graves' hyperthyroidism and ophthalmopathy. Unmatched junction bases numbered 6, after V lost 4 bases and J lost 4 bases. From germline, CDR1 is SGDLS and CDR2 YYNGEE. CDR3 length: 15 residues. Regions amplified from RNA transcripts were the TCR beta CDR3 regions. Using the HTBI primer set, a first-round RT-PCR was run on the TCR CDR3. TCRdb analysed the multiplex PCR reads with MiXCR anew, one entry per CDR3 protein. The data contain roughly 500,000 distinct CDR3 sequences, about half of them singletons. Findings of the study overall: Most expanded thyroid clonotypes above 0.001 recurred in blood. Onset of ophthalmopathy came a median roughly 6 months after the model predicted it.

The source of this sequence is an adult woman with Graves' disease, either hyperthyroidism or ophthalmopathy (not recorded which). J is TRBJ2-5 and V is TRBV9; 11 bases are shared with TRBD1. Source material: peripheral blood or thyroid tissue (not recorded which). CDR3 loop: CASSSGTGGGETQYF. CDR3 nucleotides: TGTGCCAGCAGCTCCGGGACAGGGGGGGGAGAGACCCAGTACTTC.